The 10 T cell receptor beta chains listed next were all sequenced from one sample in a study of T cells in Graves' hyperthyroidism and ophthalmopathy (dated by TCRdb to between 2018 and 2021). Library preparation used multiplex PCR. Sequenced using an Illumina HiSeq 2000. The TCR beta CDR3 regions were amplified from the RNA transcripts. The first round of RT-PCR for the TCR CDR3 was performed with the HTBI primer set and the Qiagen OneStep RT-PCR kit. TCRdb passed the public sequencing reads through fastp at Q25 and MiXCR, retaining productive beta sequences. Under each unique CDR3 protein, matching rows form one entry showing the most common genes and DNA. The sample yields more than 500,000 distinct CDR3 sequences; about 17% were counted once. 3.8% of the sample goes to the ten largest clones. The sample comprised blood. The origin of the receptors is a young woman with Graves' hyperthyroidism.

The chain uses TRBV6-2 or TRBV6-3 and TRBJ2-6; D possibly uses TRBD1 or TRBD2 (7 bases each). Germline CDR1 is MNHEY and CDR2 is SVGEGT. This CDR3 spans 19 amino acids. V lost 2 bases and J lost 0, with 17 bases in between. This CDR3 is CASSYHRQGGGSGANVLTF. The CDR3 DNA follows: TGTGCCAGCAGTTACCATAGACAGGGCGGGGGCTCTGGGGCCAACGTCCTGACTTTC.

Worth noting for this clonotype: This may stem from a read error, because a much larger clone lies one nucleotide away. This sequence joins TRBV11-2 and TRBJ2-5; a possible D gene is TRBD1 (6 bases). The CDR3 extends over 13 amino acids. CDR1 and CDR2 from the germline V gene are SGHAT and FQNNGV. V lost 5 bases to trimming and J lost 0 bases, with 7 bases between them. The CDR3 sequence: CASSQGHQETQYF. The CDR3 DNA reads TGTGCCAGCAGCCAGGGGCACCAAGAGACCCAGTACTTC.

Points on this clonotype: A much bigger clone sits one base away, suggesting this may be a read error. The V and J genes are TRBV5-5 and TRBJ2-7; D is perhaps TRBD1 or TRBD2 (5 bases each). Germline-derived CDR1 and CDR2 are SGHKS and YYEKEE (reference sequence). The length of the CDR3 is 15 residues. As DNA, the CDR3 is TGTGCCAGCAGCTCACTCGGGACGTCAACCTACAAGCAGTACTTC. Encoded protein: CASSSLGTSTYKQYF. Drawing the rest from reference TRBV5-5 and TRBJ2-7, the complete variable domain is DAGVTQSPTHLIKTRGQQVTLRCSPISGHKSVSWYQQVLGQGPQFIFQYYEKEERGRGNFPDRFSARQFPNYSSELNVNALLLGDSALYLCASSSLGTSTYKQYFGPGTRLTVT.

This clonotype was picked up many times. The CDR3: CASSAWGLAFDEQYF. The DNA for the CDR3 is TGTGCCAGCAGCGCCTGGGGACTAGCGTTCGACGAGCAGTACTTC. The chain joins TRBV5-6 to TRBJ2-7; 10 nucleotides match TRBD2. The trim removed 4 bases at V and 5 bases at J, leaving 9 bases unmatched. Looked up from germline, CDR1 is SGHDT and CDR2 is YYEEEE. The CDR3 covers 15 residues.

This clonotype appeared many times. V and J are TRBV12-3 or TRBV12-4 and TRBJ2-3; D remains ambiguous. The CDR3 contains 15 residues. Trimming removed 5 bases at V and 2 bases at J, with 14 bases between. CDR3 DNA: TGTGCCAGCAGTCCCGACCCACGATCCACAGATACGCAGTATTTT. Its protein product is CASSPDPRSTDTQYF.

CDR3 loop: CATSDLSTRNTGELFF. The CDR3, as DNA: TGTGCCACCAGTGATTTATCCACGCGGAACACCGGGGAGCTGTTTTTT. The chain combines TRBV24-1 with TRBJ2-2, with D uncertain. The CDR3 has 16 amino acids. The germline gives CDR1 KGHDR, CDR2 SFDVKD. The V end was cut by 1 base, the J end by 1 base, with 9 bases between.

J is TRBJ2-1 and V is TRBV4-1; a weak D match, TRBD2 (5 bases). Between the trimmed V and J ends, which lost 0 bases and 10 bases, there was a span of 16 bases. Germline CDR1 is MGHRA and CDR2 is YSYEKL. CDR3 length: 15 amino acids. The CDR3 here is CASSQEGVPFLEQFF. The DNA for the CDR3 is TGCGCCAGCAGCCAAGAGGGAGTTCCCTTTTTGGAGCAGTTCTTC.

This clonotype appeared many times. The V and J genes are TRBV28 and TRBJ2-3, with D possibly matching TRBD2 (5 bases). Germline values: CDR1 MDHEN, CDR2 SYDVKM. The CDR3 has 13 residues. V was pared by 5 bases and J by 6 bases, with 12 bases between. The CDR3 protein is CASSPFTRDTQYF. Written as DNA, the CDR3 is TGTGCCAGCAGTCCCTTCACTAGGGATACGCAGTATTTT.

This clonotype occurred many times. The chain has TRBV6-1 and TRBJ2-7, with D maybe TRBD1 (6 bases). Trimming pared 6 bases from V and 5 bases from J, leaving 14 bases between. Germline CDR1 MNHNS, CDR2 SASEGT. This CDR3 contains 13 residues. The CDR3 DNA reads as TGTGCCAGCAGCCGGAACAGGGTCGACGAGCAGTACTTC. Its protein is CASSRNRVDEQYF.

This sequence joins TRBV20-1 and TRBJ2-5, with a tentative D call TRBD2 (5 bases). Trimming left V 0 bases short and J 4 bases short, with 15 bases between. The CDR3 contains 15 residues. Germline values: CDR1 DFQATT, CDR2 SNEGSKA (reference sequence). The CDR3 loop reads CSARERTPLGETQYF. The CDR3, as DNA: TGCAGTGCTAGAGAAAGGACTCCCCTCGGAGAGACCCAGTACTTC.